The 15 T cell receptor beta chains given below trace back to one sample, sequenced in a study of shared clonotypes between healthy human individuals. Naive CD8 cells, CD45RO-negative and positively selected for CCR7, excluded terminally differentiated effector memory CD45RA+ cells. Clones were sequenced by immunoSEQ multiplex PCR, and TCRdb holds only the in-frame ones, with some missing. Here the sample spans some 2 million clones, about 95% being singletons. The source material was naive CD8+ T cells sorted from blood. The receptors originated from a man between 18 and 29 years old in good health.

The V and J genes are TRBV7-9 and TRBJ1-2, with 8 positions matching TRBD1. The CDR3 is 15 residues long. CDR1 and CDR2 from the germline V gene are SEHNR and FQNEAQ (reference sequence). V was clipped by 5 bases and J by 8 bases; unmatched bases: 13. DNA for the CDR3: TGTGCCAGCAGCGATAGGACAGGGAGAATGTTCGGCTACACCTTC. Translated, it gives CASSDRTGRMFGYTF.

V and J are TRBV5-3 and TRBJ2-3; maybe TRBD2 (5 bases). TRBV5-3 is identified as an open reading frame with a role that is uncertain. The CDR3 contains 17 residues. The ends were cut back, 4 bases at V and 0 bases at J, with 18 bases in the middle. As DNA, the CDR3 is TGTGCCAGAAGCCCCCCATTGCGTAGCGCTAGCACAGATACGCAGTATTTT. Its translation: CARSPPLRSASTDTQYF.

The V call is TRBV29-1, the J call TRBJ2-7; 8 bases map to TRBD1. CDR3 size: 15 residues. V dropped 0 bases and J dropped 6; count of bases not matched to a gene: 10. Germline V gene data show CDR1 as SQVTM and CDR2 as ANQGSEA. The CDR3 bases are TGCAGCGTTGAAGATCCCGGACAGGGCCCGGTCGAGCAGTACTTC. It encodes CSVEDPGQGPVEQYF.

This chain connects TRBV28 to TRBJ2-5, with TRBD1 identical over 7 bases. J lost 3 bases, V lost 6 bases, and 7 bases had no gene match. The germline CDR1 and CDR2 sequences are MDHEN and SYDVKM. The CDR3 is 14 amino acids. CDR3 region: CASSSDRDKETQYF. In DNA, the CDR3 is TGTGCCAGCAGCTCCGACAGGGACAAAGAGACCCAGTACTTC.

With respect to this clone: A much larger clone sits a single nucleotide away, making a read error possible. The same CDR3 arises from other DNA sequences in this sample as well. The rearrangement uses TRBV7-2 and TRBJ1-1; D gene uncertain. V was pared by 1 base and J by 5 bases, with 5 bases between. The CDR3 is made up of 12 amino acids. Looked up from germline, CDR1 is SGHTA and CDR2 is FQGNSA. This chain's CDR3 is CASSLGWTEAFF. The CDR3 DNA sequence: TGTGCCAGCAGCTTAGGGTGGACTGAAGCTTTCTTT.

The chain has TRBV4-1 and TRBJ1-4; D gene uncertain. In germline, CDR1 is MGHRA, CDR2 YSYEKL. The CDR3 consists of 15 residues. V lost 5 bases, J lost 1 base, and 11 bases lay in between. The CDR3 reads CASSAEQLTNEKLFF. As DNA, the CDR3 is TGCGCCAGCAGCGCCGAACAGTTAACTAATGAAAAACTGTTTTTT.

As regards this clone: Within the sample, other DNA sequences also encode this same CDR3. The chain links TRBV4-1 to TRBJ1-1; D is uncertain. CDR1 is MGHRA and CDR2 is YSYEKL in the germline V gene. The CDR3 length is 12 residues. V lost 1 base, J lost 0 bases, and 0 bases lay in between. The CDR3 coding sequence is TGCGCCAGCAGCCAAGTGAACACTGAAGCTTTCTTT. This gives the protein CASSQVNTEAFF.

The chain carries TRBV5-8 and TRBJ2-2, with 12 bases matching TRBD2. The CDR3 is 16 residues long. V lost 0 bases to trimming and J lost 6 bases; unmatched junction nucleotides: 3. Germline V gives CDR1 SGHTS, CDR2 YDEGEE. As DNA, the CDR3 is TGTGCCAGCAGCTTGGGACTAGCGGGAGTGGCCGGGGAGCTGTTTTTT. This translates into CASSLGLAGVAGELFF.

The rearrangement links TRBV2 to TRBJ2-3, with D uncertain. In germline, CDR1 is SNHLY, CDR2 FYNNEI. The CDR3 is 14 amino acids. The V end lost 8 bases, the J end lost 0 bases, and 12 bases lay between the germline ends. Here the CDR3 reads CASEATTSTDTQYF. For the CDR3, the DNA is TGTGCCAGCGAGGCGACAACTAGCACAGATACGCAGTATTTT.

This chain joins TRBV5-1 and TRBJ2-7; D perhaps matches TRBD1 (6 bases). The V end lost 4 bases, the J end lost 3 bases, and 20 bases lay between the germline ends. The CDR3 runs 16 residues. CDR1 SGHRS and CDR2 YFSETQ come from the germline V gene. The CDR3 DNA follows: TGCGCCAGCAGCCTTGCCCTGACAGGAGAGAACTACGAGCAGTACTTC. As protein: CASSLALTGENYEQYF. Variable domain in full (rest from reference TRBV5-1 and TRBJ2-7): KAGVTQTPRYLIKTRGQQVTLSCSPISGHRSVSWYQQTPGQGLQFLFEYFSETQRNKGNFPGRFSGRQFSNSRSEMNVSTLELGDSALYLCASSLALTGENYEQYFGPGTRLTVT.

This chain links TRBV27 with TRBJ2-5, with 9 bases identical to TRBD2. This CDR3 has 15 amino acids. V lost 2 bases and J lost 5; bases outside the gene matches: 6. Germline V gene data show CDR1 as MNHEY and CDR2 as SMNVEV (reference sequence). The CDR3 protein is CASSLRAGGSETQYF. The CDR3 region has the DNA TGTGCCAGCAGTTTAAGAGCGGGAGGCTCGGAGACCCAGTACTTC.

About this clone itself: The CDR3 does not end in the conserved phenylalanine or tryptophan, so this is likely a read error. DNA of the CDR3: TGTGCCACACATAAAGGGGTTAATGAAAAACTGTTTTCT. Its translation is CATHKGVNEKLFS. The rearrangement joins TRBV2 to TRBJ1-4; perhaps TRBD1 as D (5 bases). The V end lost 10 bases, the J end lost 4 bases, and 13 bases lay between the germline ends. Looked up from germline, CDR1 is SNHLY and CDR2 is FYNNEI. The length of the CDR3 is 13 residues.

The gene calls are TRBV9 and TRBJ2-5; a weak D match, TRBD1 (7 bases). The CDR3 runs 15 residues. Germline V lookup: CDR1 SGDLS, CDR2 YYNGEE. Trimming pared 2 bases from V and 0 bases from J, leaving 11 bases between. The CDR3 protein is CASSVGGQYQETQYF. As DNA, the CDR3 is TGTGCCAGCAGCGTGGGGGGACAGTACCAAGAGACCCAGTACTTC.

The gene calls are TRBV6-5 and TRBJ2-7; possibly TRBD1 for D (5 bases). With 0 bases removed from V and 4 bases from J, the gap between germline ends came to 16 bases. CDR1 is MNHEY and CDR2 is SVGAGI in the germline V gene. The CDR3 totals 16 residues. CDR3 in DNA: TGTGCCAGCAGTTACTCTCACGGCAGGGTTATGTACGAGCAGTACTTC. It codes for CASSYSHGRVMYEQYF.

This clone occurred a few times. The J gene is TRBJ1-6, the V gene TRBV2; no clear D. CDR3 size: 16 residues. Trimming removed 2 bases from V and 8 bases from J, with 16 bases in between. Germline V gives CDR1 SNHLY, CDR2 FYNNEI. CDR3 in amino acids: CASSENGEGSDSPLHF. CDR3 coding DNA: TGTGCCAGCAGTGAAAATGGGGAGGGAAGCGATTCACCCCTCCACTTT.